Included here is one TCR beta chain sequence, with context. Its antigen target is currently unknown. Base-call qualities are not available, and no considerably larger clone is one nucleotide away. The data stem from a study of T cell responses to AZD1222 COVID-19 vaccine (dated by TCRdb to the early 2020s). Background for the entire study: AZD1222 recipients given second doses at about 4 weeks or at about 12 weeks were pooled, since spike-specific TCR depth and breadth were not found to differ between the two schedules. Trial participants were enrolled by age into 18-55, 56-69 and 70-plus year subgroups, with roughly 160, 29 and 62 TCR-sequenced participants respectively. A total of 233 trial participants underwent TCR sequencing, of whom 207 received two doses of AZD1222 and some 26 received two doses of the MenACWY control vaccine. What the work shows at the level of the full study, not this receptor alone: Nearly half of unique spike-specific TCRs reportedly recognized epitopes outside regions mutated in the B.1.351 and B.1.1.7 variants. The whole spike protein was spanned by vaccine-associated CD4 TCRs, and dominant responses were seen in regions 160-218 and 743-854. After two AZD1222 doses, spike-specific TCR breadth and depth were significantly higher than at day 0 and than in MenACWY recipients. Most participants were white British and females outnumbered males, and the authors suggested that clonal diversity may have been underestimated. In the small 56-69-year group, the increase in depth fell short of significance, most likely because of low power. Because no samples from the day 14 peak response were available, repertoires could be characterized only after the peak T cell response. Conclusions about previously exposed vaccinees are limited, since just a handful of AZD1222 recipients were seropositive for SARS-CoV-2 at baseline.

The CDR3 regions of human TCRbeta chains were subjected to immunosequencing. On the study's bioinformatics: Repertoire TCRs were checked for matches against a reference library of SARS-CoV-2-specific TCRs that had been generated using the MIRA antigen-specificity platform. Breadth was defined as the fraction of unique TCRs that were SARS-CoV-2-associated. Depth was defined as the fraction of total T cells that were SARS-CoV-2-associated. Using the MIRA data, each spike-specific TCR was assigned both to the spike region to which the TCR was reactive and to a CD4 or CD8 class. Log10-transformed breadth and depth values were compared by one-way ANOVA with Sidak's multiple comparisons tests. This immuneACCESS table, as held by TCRdb, lists in-frame sequences with V and J called but not all clones. Of the missing ones, under half trace to an unresolved V gene in checked studies; the others have no known cause. D and trimming come from the DNA, and the V and J calls and clone size come from that table. The table for this sample lists about 120,000 clones; about 90% of them were counted only once. The top ten clones comprise about 10% of the sample.

From cysteine to phenylalanine, the CDR3 is 14 amino acids long. Only the CDR3 region is kept as DNA, spanning 42 bases read in frame from base 1. Looking up the germline V gene (reference sequence) yields CDR1 LGHDT and CDR2 YNNKEL. V is pared back by 3 bases and J by 4 bases, with 13 bases lying between the germline termini. The label giving this sample's time point can be read as: baseline before first vaccination. Vaccinee samples were obtained from the UK trials COV001 and COV002, which included a single-blind randomized controlled phase 2/3 trial of AZD1222 (ChAdOx1 nCoV-19) in healthy adults. For TCRbeta chain sequencing, PBMC samples were collected from trial participants at day 0 and at day 28 after the second dose.

The sequencing used peripheral blood, collected on day 0 of AZD1222 vaccination. The chain was built from TRBV3-1 (or the pseudogene TRBV3-2) and TRBJ2-7, with the D gene uncertain. The receptor was isolated from an adult in good health. The CDR3 here reads CASSHLASEYEQYF. In nucleotide form, the sequence is TGTGCCAGCAGCCATTTGGCATCAGAATACGAGCAGTACTTC.